These 22 T cell receptor beta chains came from one sample sequenced in a study of beta chain features in type 1 diabetes. Expressed TCRB transcripts were sequenced because the isolated RNA had all been reverse transcribed beforehand. The repertoire was sequenced with immunoSEQ multiplex PCR; TCRdb's copy has only in-frame clones and lacks some. Among roughly 180,000 clones, 10% to 15% were seen once, and the ten largest hold 0.62%. The sequenced sample was central memory CD4+ T cells from blood. These receptors came from a woman aged 18-30 years in good health.

With regard to this clone: The sample holds other DNA sequences that translate to the same CDR3. The chain carries TRBV7-2 and TRBJ2-1; a possible D gene is TRBD1 (6 bases). The CDR3 contains 13 residues. Germline V CDR1 and CDR2: SGHTA, FQGNSA. V was trimmed by 5 bases and J by 4 bases, leaving 9 bases between them. The CDR3 DNA follows: TGTGCCAGCAGCCCCCAGGGGTACAATGAGCAGTTCTTC. This encodes CASSPQGYNEQFF.

This clone was counted between two and nine times. This chain joins TRBV7-2 and TRBJ2-7; perhaps TRBD2 as D (5 bases). The CDR3 loop spans 12 amino acids. Germline values: CDR1 SGHTA, CDR2 FQGNSA. Trimming removed 4 bases at V and 3 bases at J, with 7 bases between. CDR3 sequence reads: CASSYGLYEQYF. DNA of the CDR3: TGTGCCAGCAGCTATGGACTCTACGAGCAGTACTTC.

There are a few counts of this clone. The chain has TRBV6-5 and TRBJ1-3; no reliable D call. The CDR3 covers 13 residues. CDR1 MNHEY and CDR2 SVGAGI come from the germline V gene. V lost 6 bases and J lost 0, with 6 bases in between. The CDR3 region has the DNA TGTGCCAGCAGGCGGGACTCTGGAAACACCATATATTTT. The encoded protein is CASRRDSGNTIYF.

The chain employs TRBV7-9 and TRBJ2-7; tentatively, D is TRBD2 (5 bases). The CDR3 is 13 residues long. Trimming cost V 0 bases and J 4 bases, with 7 bases left between them. Germline V CDR1 and CDR2: SEHNR, FQNEAQ (reference sequence). The CDR3 DNA reads as TGTGCCAGCAGCTTAGCGGGAGCGTACGAGCAGTACTTC. The encoded protein is CASSLAGAYEQYF.

This clone appeared a few times. The rearrangement joins TRBV28 to TRBJ1-5, with D uncertain. Germline CDR1 reads MDHEN; CDR2 reads SYDVKM. The CDR3 runs to 16 residues. Trimming left V 3 bases short and J 4 bases short, with 16 bases between. CDR3 protein: CASSFSSPLVNQPQHF. CDR3 in DNA: TGTGCCAGCAGTTTTTCCTCCCCTCTCGTTAATCAGCCCCAGCATTTT.

The rearrangement uses TRBV30 and TRBJ1-5, with 8 bases identical to TRBD1. Germline V CDR1 and CDR2: GTSNPN, SVGIG (reference sequence). The ends lost 5 bases at V and 0 bases at J; junction bases unmatched: 6. CDR3 length: 15 residues. The CDR3 reads CAWGQGLYSNQPQHF. The CDR3 DNA reads as TGTGCCTGGGGACAGGGCCTATATAGCAATCAGCCCCAGCATTTT.

Only a few counts were recorded for this clone. This CDR3 reads CASTGESGGVYNQPQHF. DNA of the CDR3: TGTGCCAGTACCGGGGAATCAGGGGGAGTCTATAATCAGCCCCAGCATTTT. V gene TRBV19 combines with J gene TRBJ1-5; 7 positions match TRBD1. Germline V gene lookup returns CDR1 LNHDA and CDR2 SQIVND (reference sequence). The V gene end was trimmed by 7 bases and the J gene end by 4 bases; junction bases not matched to a gene: 16. CDR3 length equals 17 residues.

This clone has a handful of counts. The V gene is TRBV6-5, the J gene TRBJ2-7; TRBD1 might be the D (6 bases). Germline CDR1 is MNHEY and CDR2 is SVGAGI. V was cut by 5 bases and J by 6 bases, with 14 bases left in between. The length of the CDR3 is 13 residues. This CDR3 is CASSNTGYGEQYF. CDR3 in DNA: TGTGCCAGCAGTAACACAGGGTACGGCGAGCAGTACTTC.

As regards this clone: Within the sample, other DNA sequences also encode this same CDR3. This chain uses TRBV7-9 with TRBJ2-2, with D maybe TRBD1 (6 bases). V was pared by 5 bases and J by 0 bases, with 10 bases between. CDR3 length: 15 residues. The germline gives CDR1 SEHNR, CDR2 FQNEAQ (reference sequence). The CDR3 sequence is CASSPGTTNTGELFF. The CDR3 region has the DNA TGTGCCAGCAGCCCCGGGACAACGAACACCGGGGAGCTGTTTTTT. The full variable domain, rest sourced from reference TRBV7-9 and TRBJ2-2, is DTGVSQNPRHKITKRGQNVTFRCDPISEHNRLYWYRQTLGQGPEFLTYFQNEAQLEKSRLLSDRFSAERPKGSFSTLEIQRTEQGDSAMYLCASSPGTTNTGELFFGEGSRLTVL.

The chain joins TRBV10-1 to TRBJ2-2; maybe TRBD1 (6 bases). There are 15 residues in the CDR3. V dropped 3 bases and J dropped 6 bases, with 14 bases sitting between them. CDR1 and CDR2 (germline): WNHNN, SYGVQD (reference sequence). Written as DNA, the CDR3 is TGCGCCAGCAGTGATCCCGGGACAAGGGCCGGGGAGCTGTTTTTT. Its protein product is CASSDPGTRAGELFF.

This clone appeared a few times. This chain uses TRBV7-2 with TRBJ2-7, with TRBD1 matching 7 bases. There are 16 residues in the CDR3. The germline V gene encodes CDR1 SGHTA and CDR2 FQGNSA. Germline trimming cut 5 bases from V and 0 bases from J; bases unmatched to any gene: 10. CDR3 amino acids: CASSPLSRDSSYEQYF. CDR3 nucleotides: TGTGCCAGCAGCCCACTCTCGAGGGACAGCTCCTACGAGCAGTACTTC.

Only a few counts were recorded for this clone. The CDR3 protein is CASSYDGGRNFEQFF. CDR3 sequence (DNA): TGTGCCAGCAGCTATGACGGGGGGCGAAATTTCGAGCAGTTCTTC. V and J are TRBV7-9 and TRBJ2-1; possibly TRBD2 for D (7 bases). This CDR3 has 15 amino acids. The V and J ends lost 4 bases and 10 bases respectively, with 20 bases between them. Germline V gives CDR1 SEHNR, CDR2 FQNEAQ (reference sequence). Based on the CDR3 plus reference TRBV7-9 and TRBJ2-1, the full variable domain is DTGVSQNPRHKITKRGQNVTFRCDPISEHNRLYWYRQTLGQGPEFLTYFQNEAQLEKSRLLSDRFSAERPKGSFSTLEIQRTEQGDSAMYLCASSYDGGRNFEQFFGPGTRLTVL.

V usage is TRBV5-1 and J usage is TRBJ1-2; TRBD1 might be the D (6 bases). The germline V gene has CDR1 SGHRS and CDR2 YFSETQ. V was trimmed by 5 bases and J by 4 bases, leaving 15 bases between them. The CDR3 runs 14 residues. Written as DNA, the CDR3 is TGCGCCAGCAGACCAGGGGCCGCGCTCTATGGCTACACCTTC. Protein sequence: CASRPGAALYGYTF.

In this sample, this clone is medium-sized. The chain employs TRBV29-1 and TRBJ2-7, with a tentative D call TRBD1 (6 bases). The length of the CDR3 is 12 residues. The V and J ends lost 1 base and 3 bases respectively, with 7 bases between them. Per the germline V gene, CDR1 is SQVTM and CDR2 is ANQGSEA. The CDR3 DNA reads TGCAGCGTTGAAGGAGGGGGCTACGAGCAGTACTTC. The encoded protein is CSVEGGGYEQYF.

Concerning this clone itself: Other DNA sequences from this sample encode an identical CDR3 as well. The gene calls are TRBV5-1 and TRBJ2-3; 14 bases match TRBD2. CDR3 length: 16 amino acids. V lost 4 bases to trimming and J lost 3 bases; unmatched junction nucleotides: 4. CDR1 SGHRS and CDR2 YFSETQ come from the germline V gene. CDR3 loop: CASSPRTSGRTDTQYF. The CDR3 DNA reads as TGCGCCAGCAGCCCAAGGACTAGCGGGAGGACAGATACGCAGTATTTT.

This clone was counted only a few times. The rearrangement joins TRBV5-1 to TRBJ2-1, with 13 bases aligning to TRBD2. Germline CDR1 reads SGHRS; CDR2 reads YFSETQ. Trimming removed 5 bases from V and 8 bases from J; junction bases left unmatched: 7. The CDR3 is 15 residues long. The CDR3 loop reads CASRLGLAGVDEQFF. DNA for the CDR3: TGCGCCAGCAGACTTGGACTAGCGGGAGTGGATGAGCAGTTCTTC.

V usage is TRBV28 and J usage is TRBJ2-4; 9 positions match TRBD2. This CDR3 has 14 residues. Germline CDR1 and CDR2: MDHEN and SYDVKM. Trimming removed 7 bases from V and 0 bases from J; junction bases left unmatched: 1. The CDR3 region is CASTSGIAKNIQYF. CDR3 in DNA: TGTGCCAGCACTAGCGGGATAGCCAAAAACATTCAGTACTTC.

This clone was recorded a few times. The CDR3 loop is CASSTPGQGSYEQYF. The CDR3, as DNA: TGTGCCAGCAGTACTCCGGGACAGGGGTCCTACGAGCAGTACTTC. The V and J genes are TRBV28 and TRBJ2-7; 10 bases map to TRBD1. The germline V gene encodes CDR1 MDHEN and CDR2 SYDVKM. Unmatched junction bases numbered 5, after V lost 5 bases and J lost 1 base. The CDR3 has 15 residues.

On this clone itself: The same CDR3 arises from other DNA sequences in this sample as well. The J gene is TRBJ2-7, the V gene TRBV4-2, with 13 nucleotides matching TRBD2. V was pared by 0 bases and J by 4 bases, with 0 bases of the junction left unmatched. This CDR3 has 15 amino acids. Germline V CDR1 and CDR2: LGHNA, YNFKEQ. DNA for the CDR3: TGTGCCAGCAGCCAAGAACTAGCGGGAGGGTACGAGCAGTACTTC. Its protein product is CASSQELAGGYEQYF.

The table lists this clone with a few counts. The chain combines TRBV29-1 with TRBJ1-5; 7 bases are shared with TRBD1. CDR1 and CDR2 from the germline V gene are SQVTM and ANQGSEA. The CDR3 length is 13 residues. The ends lost 6 bases at V and 3 bases at J; junction bases unmatched: 5. The CDR3 here is CSVATGANQPQHF. In DNA form, the CDR3 reads TGCAGCGTCGCAACAGGGGCCAATCAGCCCCAGCATTTT.

The chain combines TRBV2 with TRBJ2-7, with 9 bases lining up with TRBD2. With V trimmed by 5 bases and J by 5 bases, 1 base remained unmatched. The CDR3 totals 12 residues. CDR1 and CDR2 from the germline V gene are SNHLY and FYNNEI. CDR3 nucleotides: TGTGCCAGCAGTAGCGGGAGGAACGAGCAGTACTTC. This translates into CASSSGRNEQYF.

The chain recombines TRBV19 with TRBJ2-7; 8 bases fit TRBD1. This CDR3 has 15 residues. V dropped 5 bases and J dropped 4; count of bases not matched to a gene: 10. Germline V CDR1 and CDR2: LNHDA, SQIVND (reference sequence). The CDR3 protein is CASSLTGTGNYEQYF. CDR3 nucleotide sequence: TGTGCCAGTAGTCTTACCGGGACAGGTAATTACGAGCAGTACTTC.